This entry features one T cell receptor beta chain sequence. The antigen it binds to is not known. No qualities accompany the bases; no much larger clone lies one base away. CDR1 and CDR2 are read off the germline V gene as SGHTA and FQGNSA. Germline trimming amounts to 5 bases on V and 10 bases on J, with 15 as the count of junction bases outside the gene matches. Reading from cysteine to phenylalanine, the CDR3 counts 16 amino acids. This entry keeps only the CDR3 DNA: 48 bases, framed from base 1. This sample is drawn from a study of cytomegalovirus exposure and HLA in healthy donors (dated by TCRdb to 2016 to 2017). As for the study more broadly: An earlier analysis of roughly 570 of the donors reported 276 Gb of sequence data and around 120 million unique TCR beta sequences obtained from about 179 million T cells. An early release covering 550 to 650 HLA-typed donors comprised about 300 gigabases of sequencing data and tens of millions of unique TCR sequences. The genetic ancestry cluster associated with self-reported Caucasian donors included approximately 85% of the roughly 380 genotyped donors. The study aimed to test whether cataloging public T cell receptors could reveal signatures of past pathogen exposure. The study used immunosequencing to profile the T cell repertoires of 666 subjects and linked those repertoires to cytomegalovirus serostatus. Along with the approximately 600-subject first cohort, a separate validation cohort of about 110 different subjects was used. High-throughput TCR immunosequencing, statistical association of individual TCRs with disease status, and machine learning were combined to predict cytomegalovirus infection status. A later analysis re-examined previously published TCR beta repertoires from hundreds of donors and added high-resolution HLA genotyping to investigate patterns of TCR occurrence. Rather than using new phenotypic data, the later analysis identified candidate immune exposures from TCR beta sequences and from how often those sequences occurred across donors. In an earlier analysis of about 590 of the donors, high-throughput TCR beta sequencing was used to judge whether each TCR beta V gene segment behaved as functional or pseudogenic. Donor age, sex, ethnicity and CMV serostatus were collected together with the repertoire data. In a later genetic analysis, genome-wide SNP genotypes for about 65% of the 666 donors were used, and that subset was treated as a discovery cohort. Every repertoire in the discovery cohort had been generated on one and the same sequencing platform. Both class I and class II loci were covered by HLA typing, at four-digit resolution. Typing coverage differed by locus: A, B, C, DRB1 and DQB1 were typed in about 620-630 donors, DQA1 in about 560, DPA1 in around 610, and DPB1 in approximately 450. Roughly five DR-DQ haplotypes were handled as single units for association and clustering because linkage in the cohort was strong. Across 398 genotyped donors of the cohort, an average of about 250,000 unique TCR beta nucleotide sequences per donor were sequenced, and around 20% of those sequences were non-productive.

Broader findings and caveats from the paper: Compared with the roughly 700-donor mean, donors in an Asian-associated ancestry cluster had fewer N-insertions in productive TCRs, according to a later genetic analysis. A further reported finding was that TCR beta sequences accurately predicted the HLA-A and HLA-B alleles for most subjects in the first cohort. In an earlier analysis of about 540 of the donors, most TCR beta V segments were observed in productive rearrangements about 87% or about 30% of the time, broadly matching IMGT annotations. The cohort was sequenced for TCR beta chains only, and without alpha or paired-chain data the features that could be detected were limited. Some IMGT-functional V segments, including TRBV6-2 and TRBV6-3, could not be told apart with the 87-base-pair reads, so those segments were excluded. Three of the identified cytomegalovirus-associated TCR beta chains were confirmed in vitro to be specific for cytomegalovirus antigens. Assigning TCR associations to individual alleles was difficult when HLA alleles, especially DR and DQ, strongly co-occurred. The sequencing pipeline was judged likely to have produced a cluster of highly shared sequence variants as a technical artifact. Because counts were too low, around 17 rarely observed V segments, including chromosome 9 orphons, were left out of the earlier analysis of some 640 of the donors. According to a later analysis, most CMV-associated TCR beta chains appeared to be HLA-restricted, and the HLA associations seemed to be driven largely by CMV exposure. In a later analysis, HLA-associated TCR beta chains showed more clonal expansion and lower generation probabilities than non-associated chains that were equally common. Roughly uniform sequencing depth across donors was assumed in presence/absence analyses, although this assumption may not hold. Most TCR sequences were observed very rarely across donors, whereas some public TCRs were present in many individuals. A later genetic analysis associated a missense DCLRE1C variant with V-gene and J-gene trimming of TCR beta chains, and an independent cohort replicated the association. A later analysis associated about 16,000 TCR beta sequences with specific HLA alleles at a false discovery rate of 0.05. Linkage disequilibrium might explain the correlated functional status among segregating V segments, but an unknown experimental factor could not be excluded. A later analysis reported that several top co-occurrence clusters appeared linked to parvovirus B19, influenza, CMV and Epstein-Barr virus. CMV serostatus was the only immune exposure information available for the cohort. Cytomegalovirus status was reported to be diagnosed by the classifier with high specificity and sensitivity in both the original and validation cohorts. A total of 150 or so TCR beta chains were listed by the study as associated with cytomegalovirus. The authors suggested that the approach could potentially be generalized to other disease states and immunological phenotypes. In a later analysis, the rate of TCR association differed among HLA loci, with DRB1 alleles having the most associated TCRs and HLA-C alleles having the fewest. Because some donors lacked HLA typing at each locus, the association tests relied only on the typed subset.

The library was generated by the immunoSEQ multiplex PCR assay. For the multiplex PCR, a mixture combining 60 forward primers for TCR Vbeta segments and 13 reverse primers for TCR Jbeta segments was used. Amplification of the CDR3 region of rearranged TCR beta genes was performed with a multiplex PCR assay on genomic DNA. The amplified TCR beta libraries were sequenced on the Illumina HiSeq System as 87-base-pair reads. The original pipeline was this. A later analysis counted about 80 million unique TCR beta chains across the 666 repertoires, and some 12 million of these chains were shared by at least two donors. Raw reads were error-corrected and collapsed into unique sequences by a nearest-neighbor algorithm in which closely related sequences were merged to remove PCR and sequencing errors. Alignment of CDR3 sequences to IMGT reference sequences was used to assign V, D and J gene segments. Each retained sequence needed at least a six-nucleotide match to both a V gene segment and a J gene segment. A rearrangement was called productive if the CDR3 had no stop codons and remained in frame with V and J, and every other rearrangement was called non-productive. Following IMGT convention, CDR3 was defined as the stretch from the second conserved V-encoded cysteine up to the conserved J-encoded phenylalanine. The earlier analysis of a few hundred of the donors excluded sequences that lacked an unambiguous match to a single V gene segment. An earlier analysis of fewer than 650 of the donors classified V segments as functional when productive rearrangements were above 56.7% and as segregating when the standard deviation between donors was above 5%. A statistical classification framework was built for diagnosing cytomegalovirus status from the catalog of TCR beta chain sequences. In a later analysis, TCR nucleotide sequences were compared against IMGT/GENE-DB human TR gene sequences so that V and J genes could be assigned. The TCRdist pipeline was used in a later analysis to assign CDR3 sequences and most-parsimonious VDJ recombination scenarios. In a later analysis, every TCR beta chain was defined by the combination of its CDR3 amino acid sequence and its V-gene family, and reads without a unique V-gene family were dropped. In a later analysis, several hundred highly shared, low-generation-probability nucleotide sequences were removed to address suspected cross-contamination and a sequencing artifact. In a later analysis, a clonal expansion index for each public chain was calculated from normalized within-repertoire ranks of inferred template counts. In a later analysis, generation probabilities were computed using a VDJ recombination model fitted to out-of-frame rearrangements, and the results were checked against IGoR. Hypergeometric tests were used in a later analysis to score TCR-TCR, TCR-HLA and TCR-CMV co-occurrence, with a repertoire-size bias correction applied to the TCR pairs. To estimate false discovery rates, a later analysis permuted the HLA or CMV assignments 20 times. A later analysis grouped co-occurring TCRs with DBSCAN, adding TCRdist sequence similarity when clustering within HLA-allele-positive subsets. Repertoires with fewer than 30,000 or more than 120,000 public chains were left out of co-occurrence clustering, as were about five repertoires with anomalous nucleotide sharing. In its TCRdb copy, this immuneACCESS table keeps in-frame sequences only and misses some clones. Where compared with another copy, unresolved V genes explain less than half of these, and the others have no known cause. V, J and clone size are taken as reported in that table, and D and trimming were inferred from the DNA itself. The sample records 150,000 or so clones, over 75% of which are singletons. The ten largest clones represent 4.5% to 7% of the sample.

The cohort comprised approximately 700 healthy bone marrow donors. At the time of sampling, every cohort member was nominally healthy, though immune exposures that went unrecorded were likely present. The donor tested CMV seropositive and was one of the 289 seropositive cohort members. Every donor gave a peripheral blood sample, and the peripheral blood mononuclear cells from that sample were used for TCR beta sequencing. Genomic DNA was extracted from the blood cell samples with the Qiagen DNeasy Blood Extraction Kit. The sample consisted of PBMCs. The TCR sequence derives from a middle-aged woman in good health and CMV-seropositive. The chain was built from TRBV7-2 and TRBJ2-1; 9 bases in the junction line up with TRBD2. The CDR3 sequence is CASSPAGLAGTGEQFF. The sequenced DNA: TGTGCCAGCAGCCCGGCGGGGCTAGCGGGAACCGGGGAGCAGTTCTTC.